The clone carrying this T cell receptor beta chain has at least ten counts. What it recognizes is unknown. Tagging with unique molecular identifiers was applied to individual cDNA molecules. TCRdb reanalysed the 5' RACE reads using MiXCR and keeps one entry per CDR3 protein. The sample shows several thousand distinct CDR3 sequences, under 5.5% of them seen only once. This entry comes from a study of early T cells in non-severe SARS-CoV-2 infection. Background on the study: Alpha and beta chains were unpaired, from unsorted whole-blood bulk RNA.

This CDR3 is built from 14 residues. After removal of 7 bases from V and 5 bases from J, the junction contained 7 bases not matched to a gene. Germline CDR1 and CDR2: MNHNS and SASEGT. Study results and caveats: Anti-spike CD8 responses were favored by VDJdb matching, which missed private and CD4 specificities.

This TCR was sampled from an adult who was a healthcare worker with PCR-confirmed SARS-CoV-2 infection or an uninfected control (not recorded which). The sequencing sample was made of whole blood. The J gene is TRBJ2-3, the V gene TRBV6-1; 9 bases fit TRBD1. The CDR3 DNA sequence: TGTGCCAGCACCCTTGGGACAGGGATAGATACGCAGTATTTT. Encoded protein: CASTLGTGIDTQYF.